This T cell receptor (beta chain) originates from a study of blood T cell repertoires in COVID-19. About the research overall: Acute and convalescent COVID-19 samples came from the United States, Italy and Spain. Nucleic acid was either cDNA or gDNA, and it came from T cells, B-cell-depleted T cells, or PBMCs.

As processed by the authors: Scientists estimated how many nucleated cells there were by amplifying reference gene primers. Sequencing was performed with immunoSEQ multiplex PCR; in TCRdb, only in-frame clones are kept and a portion is missing. V and J calls plus clone size are reproduced from that table; the DNA served to infer D and trimming. There are more than 85,000 clones in the sample; about 85% occur only once, and 2% lies in the top ten. Sequenced material: peripheral blood. The TCR sequence derives from a man aged 50 to 60 with active COVID-19.

As DNA, the CDR3 is TGTGCCAGCAGCGTAGACGGGACAGTAAACATTCAGTACTTC. Protein: CASSVDGTVNIQYF. The rearrangement links TRBV9 to TRBJ2-4, with 7 bases fitting TRBD1. The CDR3 spans 14 residues. Germline V lookup: CDR1 SGDLS, CDR2 YYNGEE. J was trimmed by 6 bases and V by 0 bases; bases with no gene match: 3.